This is a list of T cell receptor beta chains from one sample in a study of cytomegalovirus exposure and HLA in healthy donors. Generated by immunoSEQ multiplex PCR, the TCRdb table keeps only in-frame clones and is missing some. This repertoire shows 100,000 to 150,000 clones, 80% found once; its top ten account for approximately 10%. Specimen: PBMCs. These receptors originate from a man aged 25 to 40 in good health and CMV-seropositive. Both conserved end residues are part of each CDR3. D genes are given only for firm matches. Some rows have no size entry. The others give once, few or many, or a class for an expanded clone.

v_gene: TRBV10-3; j_gene: TRBJ2-3; abundance: -; d_gene: TRBD2; CDR3aa: CAISEAGNTDTQYF; CDR3nt: TGTGCCATCAGTGAAGCGGGAAACACAGATACGCAGTATTTT
v_gene: TRBV6-5; j_gene: TRBJ1-5; abundance: -; d_gene: TRBD1; CDR3aa: CASSSDRAGRNQPQHF; CDR3nt: TGTGCCAGCAGTTCGGACAGGGCTGGTCGCAATCAGCCCCAGCATTTT
v_gene: TRBV6-1; j_gene: TRBJ2-7; abundance: -; d_gene: -; CDR3aa: CASSESRDEQYF; CDR3nt: TGTGCCAGCAGTGAATCCAGGGACGAGCAGTACTTC
v_gene: TRBV11-2; j_gene: TRBJ2-2; abundance: -; d_gene: -; CDR3aa: CASSLHGGYTGELFF; CDR3nt: TGTGCCAGCAGCTTGCACGGGGGATACACCGGGGAGCTGTTTTTT
v_gene: TRBV13; j_gene: TRBJ2-7; abundance: -; d_gene: -; CDR3aa: CASSLGGGRRHEQYF; CDR3nt: TGTGCCAGCAGCCTGGGGGGGGGCCGGCGGCACGAGCAGTACTTC
v_gene: TRBV27; j_gene: TRBJ1-2; abundance: -; d_gene: -; CDR3aa: CASRRDTYYGYTF; CDR3nt: TGTGCCAGCAGACGGGACACTTACTATGGCTACACCTTC
v_gene: TRBV5-5; j_gene: TRBJ1-5; abundance: -; d_gene: TRBD1; CDR3aa: CASRPGQGMGSNQPQHF; CDR3nt: TGTGCCAGCAGACCTGGACAGGGCATGGGTAGCAATCAGCCCCAGCATTTT
v_gene: TRBV10-1; j_gene: TRBJ2-3; abundance: -; d_gene: -; CDR3aa: CASSESSGGKAADTQYF; CDR3nt: TGCGCCAGCAGTGAGTCGTCCGGAGGTAAAGCGGCAGATACGCAGTATTTT
v_gene: TRBV5-8; j_gene: TRBJ1-2; abundance: few; d_gene: -; CDR3aa: CASSLSSRGYTF; CDR3nt: TGTGCCAGCAGCTTATCGTCCCGGGGCTACACCTTC
v_gene: TRBV5-1; j_gene: TRBJ1-2; abundance: -; d_gene: -; CDR3aa: CASSREGYGYTF; CDR3nt: TGCGCCAGCAGCCGTGAGGGCTATGGCTACACCTTC
v_gene: TRBV11-3; j_gene: TRBJ2-1; abundance: -; d_gene: TRBD2; CDR3aa: CASSRGGLAGGGIYNEQFF; CDR3nt: TGTGCCAGCAGCAGGGGGGGACTAGCGGGGGGCGGGATCTACAATGAGCAGTTCTTC
v_gene: TRBV5-6; j_gene: TRBJ1-2; abundance: -; d_gene: -; CDR3aa: CASSLPSMGGYGYTF; CDR3nt: TGTGCCAGCAGCTTGCCCTCCATGGGGGGCTATGGCTACACCTTC
v_gene: TRBV11-2; j_gene: TRBJ2-7; abundance: -; d_gene: TRBD1; CDR3aa: CASSGVETGLAYEQYF; CDR3nt: TGTGCCAGCAGCGGCGTCGAGACAGGGTTGGCCTACGAGCAGTACTTC
v_gene: TRBV2; j_gene: TRBJ1-4; abundance: -; d_gene: -; CDR3aa: CASSFERQINEKLFF; CDR3nt: TGTGCCAGCTCGTTCGAGAGACAGATCAATGAAAAACTGTTTTTT
v_gene: TRBV29-1; j_gene: TRBJ2-7; abundance: -; d_gene: TRBD1; CDR3aa: CSVEDDRGGEQYF; CDR3nt: TGCAGCGTTGAAGACGACAGGGGCGGCGAGCAGTACTTC
v_gene: TRBV15; j_gene: TRBJ2-7; abundance: -; d_gene: -; CDR3aa: CATSRDLLRRGPEQYF; CDR3nt: TGTGCCACCAGCAGAGATCTTTTAAGGAGAGGTCCCGAGCAGTACTTC
v_gene: TRBV5-6; j_gene: TRBJ1-6; abundance: -; d_gene: -; CDR3aa: CASSPGRDNYNSPLHF; CDR3nt: TGTGCCAGCAGCCCCGGCCGGGACAACTATAATTCACCCCTCCACTTT
v_gene: TRBV5-1; j_gene: TRBJ2-7; abundance: -; d_gene: TRBD1; CDR3aa: CASSSSGTGYEQYF; CDR3nt: TGCGCCAGCAGCTCGTCCGGGACAGGCTACGAGCAGTACTTC
v_gene: TRBV5-1; j_gene: TRBJ1-5; abundance: once; d_gene: -; CDR3aa: CASSFTVDQPQHF; CDR3nt: TGCGCCAGCAGCTTCACTGTCGATCAGCCCCAGCATTTT
v_gene: TRBV7-9; j_gene: TRBJ1-2; abundance: -; d_gene: -; CDR3aa: CASSLAGAHRAYGCTF; CDR3nt: TGTGCCAGCAGCTTGGCAGGGGCACACCGGGCCTATGGCTGCACCTTC
v_gene: TRBV7-2; j_gene: TRBJ1-5; abundance: -; d_gene: -; CDR3aa: CASSPRVSQPQHF; CDR3nt: TGTGCCAGCAGCCCCAGGGTTAGTCAGCCCCAGCATTTT
v_gene: TRBV5-6; j_gene: TRBJ2-7; abundance: -; d_gene: -; CDR3aa: CASSLVTNHEQYF; CDR3nt: TGTGCCAGCAGCTTGGTGACAAACCACGAGCAGTACTTC
v_gene: TRBV9; j_gene: TRBJ1-2; abundance: -; d_gene: TRBD1; CDR3aa: CASSAITGGAEGYTF; CDR3nt: TGTGCCAGCAGCGCCATCACAGGGGGCGCTGAAGGCTACACCTTC
v_gene: TRBV6-6; j_gene: TRBJ1-2; abundance: -; d_gene: TRBD1; CDR3aa: CASSNYRGVYGYTF; CDR3nt: TGTGCCAGCAGTAACTACAGGGGGGTCTATGGCTACACCTTC
v_gene: TRBV6-1; j_gene: TRBJ2-7; abundance: -; d_gene: -; CDR3aa: CASKSSAGYEQYF; CDR3nt: TGTGCCAGCAAGAGTAGCGCGGGCTACGAGCAGTACTTC
v_gene: TRBV30; j_gene: TRBJ2-7; abundance: few; d_gene: -; CDR3aa: CAWTPFYRDSEQYF; CDR3nt: TGTGCCTGGACACCTTTCTACAGGGATAGTGAGCAGTACTTC
v_gene: TRBV6-5; j_gene: TRBJ1-2; abundance: few; d_gene: -; CDR3aa: CASSYDLEGLYGYTF; CDR3nt: TGTGCCAGCAGTTACGACCTTGAGGGCCTCTATGGCTACACCTTC
v_gene: TRBV10-1; j_gene: TRBJ1-5; abundance: -; d_gene: -; CDR3aa: CASSETREQPQHF; CDR3nt: TGCGCCAGCAGCGAAACCCGGGAGCAGCCCCAGCATTTT
v_gene: TRBV19; j_gene: TRBJ2-7; abundance: -; d_gene: -; CDR3aa: CASSPGHSYEQYF; CDR3nt: TGTGCCAGTAGTCCGGGACACAGTTACGAGCAGTACTTC
v_gene: TRBV2; j_gene: TRBJ1-1; abundance: -; d_gene: -; CDR3aa: CASTLSRANTEAFF; CDR3nt: TGTGCCAGCACCCTGTCCAGGGCGAACACTGAAGCTTTCTTT
v_gene: TRBV2; j_gene: TRBJ2-5; abundance: -; d_gene: TRBD2; CDR3aa: CASSEETPTSWETQYF; CDR3nt: TGTGCCAGCAGTGAAGAAACCCCGACTAGCTGGGAGACCCAGTACTTC
v_gene: TRBV5-1; j_gene: TRBJ2-7; abundance: -; d_gene: -; CDR3aa: CASSPGEQAGGYEQYF; CDR3nt: TGCGCCAGCAGCCCGGGAGAACAGGCTGGCGGGTACGAGCAGTACTTC
v_gene: TRBV7-9; j_gene: TRBJ1-2; abundance: -; d_gene: TRBD1; CDR3aa: CASSFTGGSGYTF; CDR3nt: TGTGCCAGCAGCTTCACAGGGGGTAGTGGCTACACCTTC
v_gene: TRBV7-3; j_gene: TRBJ2-3; abundance: -; d_gene: TRBD2; CDR3aa: CASSLGVGGKTDTQYF; CDR3nt: TGTGCCAGCAGCCTAGGGGTCGGGGGGAAAACAGATACGCAGTATTTT
v_gene: TRBV19; j_gene: TRBJ1-2; abundance: -; d_gene: -; CDR3aa: CASKEARWAGYTF; CDR3nt: TGTGCCAGTAAGGAGGCCCGGTGGGCTGGCTACACCTTC
v_gene: TRBV19; j_gene: TRBJ1-2; abundance: -; d_gene: TRBD1; CDR3aa: CASGTGVGAFGYTF; CDR3nt: TGTGCCAGTGGAACAGGGGTAGGGGCTTTTGGCTACACCTTC
v_gene: TRBV6-1; j_gene: TRBJ1-2; abundance: -; d_gene: -; CDR3aa: CASSPGVTAGYGYTF; CDR3nt: TGTGCCAGCAGTCCCGGGGTTACGGCGGGCTATGGCTACACCTTC
v_gene: TRBV5-6; j_gene: TRBJ2-7; abundance: -; d_gene: TRBD1; CDR3aa: CASSGGTGPSYEQYF; CDR3nt: TGTGCCAGCAGCGGAGGGACAGGCCCTTCCTACGAGCAGTACTTC
v_gene: TRBV7-8; j_gene: TRBJ1-2; abundance: -; d_gene: -; CDR3aa: CASSLSTTSYGYTF; CDR3nt: TGTGCCAGCAGCTTATCCACGACATCATATGGCTACACCTTC
v_gene: TRBV7-9; j_gene: TRBJ2-3; abundance: few; d_gene: TRBD2; CDR3aa: CSSSPTSGGTDTQYF; CDR3nt: TGTTCCAGCAGCCCGACTAGCGGGGGTACCGATACGCAGTATTTT
v_gene: TRBV6-5; j_gene: TRBJ2-5; abundance: -; d_gene: TRBD2; CDR3aa: CASSYSGGVQETQYF; CDR3nt: TGTGCCAGCAGTTACTCCGGGGGGGTTCAAGAGACCCAGTACTTC
v_gene: TRBV9; j_gene: TRBJ2-3; abundance: -; d_gene: -; CDR3aa: CASSVGAGRTDTQYF; CDR3nt: TGTGCCAGCAGCGTAGGGGCAGGGAGGACAGATACGCAGTATTTT
v_gene: TRBV6-5; j_gene: TRBJ2-3; abundance: -; d_gene: -; CDR3aa: CASSYERGTDTQYF; CDR3nt: TGTGCCAGCAGTTACGAGCGGGGCACAGATACGCAGTATTTT
v_gene: TRBV5-1; j_gene: TRBJ1-1; abundance: -; d_gene: -; CDR3aa: CASSLDRANTEAFF; CDR3nt: TGCGCCAGCAGCTTGGACAGGGCGAACACTGAAGCTTTCTTT
v_gene: TRBV6-6; j_gene: TRBJ2-1; abundance: -; d_gene: TRBD2; CDR3aa: CASSRTSGAGEQFF; CDR3nt: TGTGCCAGCAGCCGTACTAGCGGGGCGGGTGAGCAGTTCTTC
v_gene: TRBV19; j_gene: TRBJ1-5; abundance: -; d_gene: -; CDR3aa: CASSFQISNQPQHF; CDR3nt: TGTGCCAGTAGTTTTCAAATTAGCAATCAGCCCCAGCATTTT
v_gene: TRBV7-5; j_gene: TRBJ2-7; abundance: once; d_gene: -; CDR3aa: CVRSLARVPYEQYF; CDR3nt: TGTGTCAGAAGCTTAGCCAGGGTCCCCTACGAGCAGTACTTC
v_gene: TRBV7-2; j_gene: TRBJ2-7; abundance: -; d_gene: -; CDR3aa: CASSHTVYEQYF; CDR3nt: TGTGCCAGCAGCCATACGGTCTACGAGCAGTACTTC
v_gene: TRBV5-8; j_gene: TRBJ1-2; abundance: few; d_gene: -; CDR3aa: CASSLAGQPGYGYTF; CDR3nt: TGTGCCAGCAGCTTGGCCGGGCAGCCGGGGTATGGCTACACCTTC
v_gene: TRBV25-1; j_gene: TRBJ2-5; abundance: -; d_gene: TRBD1; CDR3aa: CASSGTGAWETQYF; CDR3nt: TGTGCCAGCAGTGGAACAGGGGCGTGGGAGACCCAGTACTTC
v_gene: TRBV7-3; j_gene: TRBJ2-3; abundance: -; d_gene: TRBD2; CDR3aa: CASSPSGLDGTQYF; CDR3nt: TGTGCCAGCAGCCCCTCGGGACTAGATGGTACGCAGTATTTT
v_gene: TRBV6-5; j_gene: TRBJ2-1; abundance: -; d_gene: -; CDR3aa: CASSYSAPTPNEQFF; CDR3nt: TGTGCCAGCAGTTACTCCGCGCCCACCCCCAATGAGCAGTTCTTC
v_gene: TRBV5-6; j_gene: TRBJ1-2; abundance: -; d_gene: -; CDR3aa: CASSLGLQGGNYGYTF; CDR3nt: TGTGCCAGCAGCTTGGGGCTCCAGGGTGGCAACTATGGCTACACCTTC
v_gene: TRBV15; j_gene: TRBJ2-1; abundance: once; d_gene: TRBD2; CDR3aa: CATSRAGGGAVEQIF; CDR3nt: TGTGCCACCAGCAGAGCCGGGGGAGGGGCGGTTGAGCAGATCTTC
v_gene: TRBV6-5; j_gene: TRBJ1-2; abundance: -; d_gene: TRBD1; CDR3aa: CASNRQGGSNYGYTF; CDR3nt: TGTGCCAGCAATAGACAGGGGGGGTCAAACTATGGCTACACCTTC
v_gene: TRBV19; j_gene: TRBJ1-5; abundance: few; d_gene: -; CDR3aa: CASSLKRGGIQPQHF; CDR3nt: TGTGCCAGTAGTCTAAAAAGGGGAGGGATTCAGCCCCAGCATTTT
v_gene: TRBV6-1; j_gene: TRBJ1-2; abundance: -; d_gene: TRBD1; CDR3aa: CANRGLGYGYTF; CDR3nt: TGTGCCAACAGGGGGCTTGGGTATGGCTACACCTTC